This TCR beta chain was captured in a study of beta chain features in type 1 diabetes. Study outcomes and limitations: TCRB CDR3s from Type 1 diabetes patients were moderately but significantly shorter in all four CD4+ subsets.

Isolated RNA was reverse transcribed in full, so expressed TCRB transcripts were sequenced. The repertoire was sequenced with immunoSEQ multiplex PCR; TCRdb's copy has only in-frame clones and lacks some. The sample has 300,000 or so clones; roughly 13% are singletons. This clone came up a few times. Its antigen is unknown. The CDR3 has 14 residues. Deletions cut 2 bases from V and 7 bases from J, with 12 bases between. Germline V gives CDR1 KGHSH, CDR2 LQKENI. The TCR originated in a woman aged 18-29 years with type 1 diabetes. Sequencing was done on a sample of naive CD4+ T cells from blood. This sequence joins TRBV18 and TRBJ1-5; D gene unclear. CDR3 sequence reads: CASSPEGSRQPQHF. In DNA, the CDR3 is TGTGCCAGCTCACCAGAGGGCTCACGCCAGCCCCAGCATTTT.